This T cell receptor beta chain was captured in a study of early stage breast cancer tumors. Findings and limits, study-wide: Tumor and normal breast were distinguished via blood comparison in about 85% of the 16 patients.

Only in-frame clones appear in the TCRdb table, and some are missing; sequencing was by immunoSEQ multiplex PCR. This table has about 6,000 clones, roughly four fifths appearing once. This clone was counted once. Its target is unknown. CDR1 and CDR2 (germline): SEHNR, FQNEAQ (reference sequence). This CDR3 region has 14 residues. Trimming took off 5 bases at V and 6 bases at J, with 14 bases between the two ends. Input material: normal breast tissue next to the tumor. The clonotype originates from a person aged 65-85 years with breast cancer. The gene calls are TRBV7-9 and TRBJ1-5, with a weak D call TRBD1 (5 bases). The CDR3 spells CASSPMGGGQPQHF. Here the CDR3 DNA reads TGTGCCAGCAGCCCTATGGGGGGGGGTCAGCCCCAGCATTTT.